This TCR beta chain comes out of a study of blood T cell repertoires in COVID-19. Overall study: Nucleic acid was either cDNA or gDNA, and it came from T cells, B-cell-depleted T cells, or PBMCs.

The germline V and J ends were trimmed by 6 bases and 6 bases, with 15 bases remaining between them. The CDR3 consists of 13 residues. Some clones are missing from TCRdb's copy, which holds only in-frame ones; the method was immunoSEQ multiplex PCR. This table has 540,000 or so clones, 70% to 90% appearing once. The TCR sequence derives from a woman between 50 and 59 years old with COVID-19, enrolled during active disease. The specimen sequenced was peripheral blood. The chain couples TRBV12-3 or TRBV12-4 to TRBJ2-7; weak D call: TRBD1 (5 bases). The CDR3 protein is CASSPDILIEQYF. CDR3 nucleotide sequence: TGTGCCAGCAGCCCGGACATCCTTATCGAGCAGTACTTC.